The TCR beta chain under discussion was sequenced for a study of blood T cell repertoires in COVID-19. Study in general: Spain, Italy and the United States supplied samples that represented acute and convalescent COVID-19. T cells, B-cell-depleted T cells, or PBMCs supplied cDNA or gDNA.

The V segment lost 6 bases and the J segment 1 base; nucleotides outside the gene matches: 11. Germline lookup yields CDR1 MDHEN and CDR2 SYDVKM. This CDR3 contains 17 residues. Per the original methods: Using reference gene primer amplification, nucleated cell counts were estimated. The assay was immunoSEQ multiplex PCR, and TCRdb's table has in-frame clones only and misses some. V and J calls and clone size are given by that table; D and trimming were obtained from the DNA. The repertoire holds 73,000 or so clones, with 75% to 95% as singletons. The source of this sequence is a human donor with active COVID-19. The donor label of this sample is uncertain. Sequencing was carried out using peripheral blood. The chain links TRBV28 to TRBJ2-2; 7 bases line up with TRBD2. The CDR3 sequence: CASSPAFAGENTGELFF. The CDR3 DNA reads TGTGCCAGCAGCCCAGCCTTTGCGGGAGAGAACACCGGGGAGCTGTTTTTT.